The 9 T cell receptor beta chains given below trace back to one sample, sequenced in a study of blood T cell repertoires in COVID-19. The protocol was immunoSEQ multiplex PCR, while the TCRdb copy is restricted to in-frame clones and leaves out a portion. Of 250,000 or so clones in the sample, around 85% were seen once. The specimen was peripheral blood. These receptors were taken from a man aged 80 or over with acute or convalescent COVID-19.

The chain couples TRBV1 to TRBJ2-7; TRBD2, the D gene given by the table, was not confirmed from the DNA. TRBV1 is shown as a pseudogene. The CDR3 length is 15 residues. The CDR3 bases are TGCACCAGGGAACAGGGGACTAGCTGTTCCTACGAGCAGTACTTC. This sequence encodes CTREQGTSCSYEQYF.

The chain is built from TRBV7-3 and TRBJ2-2; D possibly corresponds to TRBD1 (6 bases). CDR3 length: 15 residues. CDR1 is SGHTA, CDR2 FQGTGA, per germline. Trimming cost V 10 bases and J 4 bases, with 19 bases left between them. The chain's CDR3 is CATAREQGFTGELFF. DNA for the CDR3: TGTGCCACCGCTCGTGAACAGGGATTCACCGGGGAGCTGTTTTTT. Drawing the rest from reference TRBV7-3 and TRBJ2-2, the complete variable domain is GAGVSQTPSNKVTEKGKYVELRCDPISGHTALYWYRQSLGQGPEFLIYFQGTGAADDSGLPNDRFFAVRPEGSVSTLKIQRTERGDSAVYLCATAREQGFTGELFFGEGSRLTVL.

DNA of the CDR3: TGTGCCAGCTCATTACAGGGGACAGGGGCATACTTGTCTAGTAATGAGCAGTTCTTC. Amino acid sequence: CASSLQGTGAYLSSNEQFF. V is TRBV18 and J is TRBJ2-1; 10 nucleotides align to TRBD1. CDR3 length equals 19 residues. After removal of 5 bases from V and 7 bases from J, the junction contained 20 bases not matched to a gene. The germline CDR1 and CDR2 sequences are KGHSH and LQKENI.

V usage is TRBV11-3 and J usage is TRBJ2-7; TRBD1 agrees at 10 bases. CDR3 length equals 14 residues. Germline CDR1 SGHNT, CDR2 YENEEA. J lost 4 bases, V lost 5 bases, and 5 bases had no gene match. The CDR3 DNA follows: TGTGCCAGCAGCCCTGGGACAGGGGAATACGAGCAGTACTTC. Translating gives CASSPGTGEYEQYF.

This clone was detected only once. This chain connects TRBV6-5 to TRBJ1-2; perhaps TRBD1 as D (5 bases). The CDR3 runs to 12 residues. Germline V gives CDR1 MNHEY, CDR2 SVGAGI. Trimming removed 10 bases from V and 3 bases from J, with 12 bases in between. In DNA form, the CDR3 reads TGTGCCATCCAAAAGGGGTACTATGGCTACACCTTC. Its protein product is CAIQKGYYGYTF.

This chain uses TRBV7-9 with TRBJ2-7; 10 nucleotides match TRBD1. The CDR3 is made up of 15 amino acids. The germline gives CDR1 SEHNR, CDR2 FQNEAQ (reference sequence). With 4 bases clipped from V and 4 bases from J, the junction kept 7 bases outside the gene matches. The CDR3 spells CASSSTGGALYEQYF. The DNA for the CDR3 is TGTGCCAGCAGCTCGACAGGGGGCGCGTTGTACGAGCAGTACTTC.

The gene calls are TRBV6-5 and TRBJ1-1; 7 bases match TRBD1. Germline V gives CDR1 MNHEY, CDR2 SVGAGI. This CDR3 is 13 amino acids long. V shed 10 bases and J 5 bases; nucleotides not matched to a gene: 10. CDR3 region: CAIPRGLMTEAFF. The CDR3 nucleotides read TGTGCCATCCCCAGGGGGTTAATGACTGAAGCTTTCTTT.

This clone was counted only a few times. The chain couples TRBV14 to TRBJ1-2; 9 bases map to TRBD1. Germline-derived CDR1 and CDR2 are SGHDN and FVKESK. CDR3 length: 12 amino acids. V lost 4 bases and J lost 7; bases outside the gene matches: 1. The CDR3 bases are TGTGCCAGCAGCCGGGACAGGGTTGGCTACACCTTC. Amino acids: CASSRDRVGYTF.

The chain carries TRBV19 and TRBJ1-3, with a possible D match to TRBD1 (5 bases). The CDR3 has 14 residues. Germline values: CDR1 LNHDA, CDR2 SQIVND (reference sequence). V was cut by 6 bases and J by 0 bases, with 9 bases left in between. The CDR3 DNA reads as TGTGCCAGTAGCTCAGGGCTCTCTGGAAACACCATATATTTT. Protein product: CASSSGLSGNTIYF.